This T cell receptor beta chain is drawn from a study of CXCR3-negative and CXCR3-positive naive CD8 T cells. Overall study results and limits: Sequencing showed both naive subsets with comparably high diversity, and memory CD8+ cells much lower. Within a donor, both naive subsets shared TRBV-TRBJ usage, unlike memory cells. Researchers report that CXCR3-positive naive cells carry more hydrophobic TRB CDR3s than CXCR3-negative naive cells.

This CDR3 has 15 amino acids. Germline V CDR1 and CDR2: MNHNY, SVGAGI (reference sequence). UMI-labeled 5' RACE yielded the TRB cDNA libraries. TCRdb reprocessed the 5' RACE reads; each CDR3 protein has one entry and no DNA is given. Its listing shows tens of thousands of distinct CDR3 sequences. The naive CD8+ gate required CD45RO-CCR7+CD27+CD95- phenotype. Points on this clonotype: Its antigen is as yet unknown.

The TCR originated in a human donor in good health. Some clones in this sample may be carry-over from other donors' samples. Sequencing was performed on naive CXCR3- CD8+ T cells from blood. Subset specified: CD45RO-CCR7+CD27+CD95- naive CD8+ T cells lacking CXCR3 (TNR3-). The chain employs TRBV6-6 and TRBJ2-7. The CDR3 sequence: CASSYSSGVSYEQYF.